The following is a TCR beta chain sequence with its context. The data are from a study of blood T cell repertoires in COVID-19. Trimming left V 6 bases short and J 1 base short, with 9 bases between. The CDR3 is 13 amino acids. The V gene's germline CDR1 is MDHEN and CDR2 SYDVKM. The assay was immunoSEQ multiplex PCR, and TCRdb's table has in-frame clones only and misses some. The data contain 300,000 or so clones, around 88% of them singletons. The clonotype was recovered from a woman aged 45-65 years with acute or convalescent COVID-19. This rearrangement joins TRBV28 to TRBJ1-1; D uncertain. Specimen: peripheral blood. The CDR3 DNA reads TGTGCCAGCAGCAGAGGAGAGAACACTGAAGCTTTCTTT. Protein: CASSRGENTEAFF.